The clone carrying this T cell receptor beta chain was detected only a few times. Its antigen is as yet unknown. This entry comes from a study of vaccination and CD4 T cells after COVID-19. Study results and limitations: Within the convalescent patients, spike mono-reactivity was found in 304 of 307 vaccine-specific clones.

Specified treatment: roughly ten-day PBMC culture with coronavirus spike peptide pools or control peptides (ViraFEST assay). Oncomine TCR Beta short-read sequencing was applied to DNA from cultured CD4+ T cells. TCRdb ran MiXCR on the PCR reads and lists one entry per CDR3 protein. The sample has 15,000 to 20,000 distinct CDR3 sequences, 55% to 65% seen once. This CDR3 has 13 residues. Germline lookup yields CDR1 SGHVS and CDR2 FNYEAQ. The germline V and J ends were trimmed by 0 bases and 7 bases, with 7 bases remaining between them. The sample in question was CD4+ T cells from blood, cultured in vitro, obtained after SARS-CoV-2 vaccination. This clonotype was obtained from a human donor who had recovered from COVID-19. The chain uses TRBV7-6 and TRBJ1-5; D ambiguous. CDR3 sequence: CASSLADFQPQHF. CDR3 sequence (DNA): TGTGCCAGCAGCTTAGCGGATTTCCAGCCCCAGCATTTT.